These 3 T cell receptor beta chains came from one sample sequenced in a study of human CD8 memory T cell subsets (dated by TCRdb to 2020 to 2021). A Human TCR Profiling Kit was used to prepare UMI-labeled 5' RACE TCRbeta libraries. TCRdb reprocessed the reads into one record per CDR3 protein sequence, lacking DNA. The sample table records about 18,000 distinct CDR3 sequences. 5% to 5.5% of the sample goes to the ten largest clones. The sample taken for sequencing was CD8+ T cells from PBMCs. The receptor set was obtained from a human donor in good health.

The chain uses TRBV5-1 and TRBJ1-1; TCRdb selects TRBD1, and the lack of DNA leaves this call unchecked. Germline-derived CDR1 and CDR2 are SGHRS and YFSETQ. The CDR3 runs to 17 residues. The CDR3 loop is CATSLGPPGTGKTEAFF.

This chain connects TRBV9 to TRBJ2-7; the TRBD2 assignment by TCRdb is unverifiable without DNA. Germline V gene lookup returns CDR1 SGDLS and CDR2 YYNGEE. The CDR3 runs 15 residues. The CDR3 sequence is CASSVDIAGVYEQYF.

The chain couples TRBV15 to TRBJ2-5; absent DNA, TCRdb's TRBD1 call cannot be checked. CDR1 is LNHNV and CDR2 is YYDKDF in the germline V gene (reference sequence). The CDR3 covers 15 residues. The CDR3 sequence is CATSGLGPGTETQYF.